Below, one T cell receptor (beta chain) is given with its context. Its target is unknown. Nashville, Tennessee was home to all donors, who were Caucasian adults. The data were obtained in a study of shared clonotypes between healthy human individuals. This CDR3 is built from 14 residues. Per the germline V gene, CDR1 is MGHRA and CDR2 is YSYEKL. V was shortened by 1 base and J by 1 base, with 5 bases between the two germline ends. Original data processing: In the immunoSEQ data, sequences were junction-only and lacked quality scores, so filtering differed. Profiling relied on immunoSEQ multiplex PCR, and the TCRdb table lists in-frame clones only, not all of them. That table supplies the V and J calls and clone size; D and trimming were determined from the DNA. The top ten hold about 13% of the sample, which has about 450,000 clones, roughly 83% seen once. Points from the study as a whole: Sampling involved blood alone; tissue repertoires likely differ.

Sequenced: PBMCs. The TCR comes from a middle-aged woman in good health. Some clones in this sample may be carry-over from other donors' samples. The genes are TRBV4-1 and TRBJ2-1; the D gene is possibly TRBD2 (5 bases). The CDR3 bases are TGCGCCAGCAGCCAAGGGAGGTCCTACAATGAGCAGTTCTTC. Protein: CASSQGRSYNEQFF.